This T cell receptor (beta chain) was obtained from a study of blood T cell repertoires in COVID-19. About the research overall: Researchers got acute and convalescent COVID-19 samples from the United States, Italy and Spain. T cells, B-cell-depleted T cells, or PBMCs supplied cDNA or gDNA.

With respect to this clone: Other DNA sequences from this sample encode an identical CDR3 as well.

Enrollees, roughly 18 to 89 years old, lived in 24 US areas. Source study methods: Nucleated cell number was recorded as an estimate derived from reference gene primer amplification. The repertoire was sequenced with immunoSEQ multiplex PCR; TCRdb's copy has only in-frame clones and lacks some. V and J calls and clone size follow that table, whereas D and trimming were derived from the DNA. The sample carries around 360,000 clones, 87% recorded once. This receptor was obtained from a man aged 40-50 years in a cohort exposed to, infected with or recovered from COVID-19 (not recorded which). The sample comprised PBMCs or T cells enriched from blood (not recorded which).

The CDR3 region is CASSPDRPLGQPQHF. As DNA, the CDR3 is TGTGCCAGCTCGCCAGACAGGCCATTGGGCCAGCCCCAGCATTTT. The chain carries TRBV18 and TRBJ1-5, with D maybe TRBD1 (6 bases). The V gene's germline CDR1 is KGHSH and CDR2 LQKENI. Trimming took 6 bases from V and 7 from J, leaving 19 bases between them. The CDR3 covers 15 residues.